Listed here are 17 T cell receptor beta chains from one sample, sequenced in a study of T-cell reconstitution after alpha-beta-depleted transplantation in children. During its preparation, the TCRbeta library received unique molecular identifiers. TCRdb reprocessed the PCR reads via MiXCR and lists one record per CDR3 protein. The table includes approximately 640,000 distinct CDR3 sequences, 16% detected once. Sequencing used PBMCs from the stem cell graft donor, obtained from the stem cell graft. All receptors derive from a human donor who donated a stem cell graft to a child with acute myeloid leukemia.

The chain combines TRBV7-9 with TRBJ2-7; tentatively, D is TRBD2 (6 bases). This CDR3 spans 16 amino acids. V was clipped by 2 bases and J by 4 bases, with 18 bases between them. CDR1 is SEHNR and CDR2 is FQNEAQ in the germline V gene (reference sequence). The CDR3, as DNA: TGTGCCAGCAGCTTACCGAAGGGTACTGGGGGGTACGAGCAGTACTTC. Its translation is CASSLPKGTGGYEQYF.

The J gene is TRBJ2-2, the V gene TRBV30; D gene ambiguous. CDR1 and CDR2 from the germline V gene are GTSNPN and SVGIG (reference sequence). The length of the CDR3 is 14 residues. With 3 bases removed from V and 2 bases from J, the gap between germline ends came to 10 bases. This CDR3 reads CAWRTKLNTGELFF. In nucleotides, the CDR3 is TGTGCCTGGAGAACTAAACTTAACACCGGGGAGCTGTTTTTT.

This clonotype was counted many times. This rearrangement joins TRBV5-1 to TRBJ2-3; D not resolved. Trimming took 1 base from V and 0 from J, leaving 6 bases between them. Germline CDR1 SGHRS, CDR2 YFSETQ. The CDR3 totals 14 residues. The CDR3 bases are TGCGCCAGCAGCTTGTTGCAGAGCACAGATACGCAGTATTTT. This codes for CASSLLQSTDTQYF.

This clonotype has more than one count but fewer than ten. V gene TRBV7-9 combines with J gene TRBJ2-1; the D gene is possibly TRBD2 (7 bases). The germline V gene encodes CDR1 SEHNR and CDR2 FQNEAQ (reference sequence). With 1 base removed from V and 7 bases from J, the gap between germline ends came to 14 bases. The CDR3 has 15 amino acids. The CDR3: CASSLVRGGENEQFF. CDR3 in DNA: TGTGCCAGCAGCTTAGTGAGAGGGGGGGAGAATGAGCAGTTCTTC.

The table lists this clonotype with a few counts. CDR3 residues: CASSQYGQGRTEAFF. The CDR3 nucleotides are TGTGCCAGCAGTCAATATGGACAGGGACGCACTGAAGCTTTCTTT. This chain links TRBV14 with TRBJ1-1, with 8 bases identical to TRBD1. This CDR3 has 15 residues. J lost 4 bases, V lost 6 bases, and 10 bases had no gene match. Per germline, CDR1 SGHDN and CDR2 FVKESK.

This clonotype appeared a few times. The chain carries TRBV5-1 and TRBJ1-1; 7 bases match TRBD1. Looked up from germline, CDR1 is SGHRS and CDR2 is YFSETQ. CDR3 length equals 16 residues. The junction had 12 bases not matched to a gene; V was cut back by 3 bases and J by 4 bases. This CDR3 reads CASSSWRGRSGTEAFF. DNA for the CDR3: TGCGCCAGCAGCTCTTGGAGGGGGCGCTCGGGCACTGAAGCTTTCTTT.

Only a few counts were recorded for this clonotype. The chain couples TRBV6-2 or TRBV6-3 to TRBJ2-7; no definite D call. Per germline, CDR1 MNHEY and CDR2 SVGEGT. The CDR3 sequence is 13 residues long. Trimming pared 3 bases from V and 4 bases from J, leaving 10 bases between. The CDR3 nucleotides read TGTGCCAGCAGTTATGTGAAAGAATACGAGCAGTACGTC. Encoded protein: CASSYVKEYEQYV.

This clonotype was observed at least ten times. V usage is TRBV29-1 and J usage is TRBJ2-7, with TRBD1 as a possible D gene (5 bases). Germline CDR1 SQVTM, CDR2 ANQGSEA. The CDR3 runs to 11 residues. Trimming left V 6 bases short and J 3 bases short, with 9 bases between. The CDR3 here is CSVQDNYEQYF. The CDR3 nucleotides are TGCAGCGTGCAGGACAACTACGAGCAGTACTTC.

This clonotype was seen ten or more times. This CDR3 reads CASNQSPYEQYV. CDR3 sequence (DNA): TGTGCCAGCAACCAATCCCCCTACGAGCAGTACGTC. The V and J genes are TRBV6-1 and TRBJ2-7; D is unclear. The CDR3 covers 12 residues. Germline V gives CDR1 MNHNS, CDR2 SASEGT. V lost 7 bases and J 2 bases, leaving 9 bases between the germline ends.

This clonotype appeared a few times. The CDR3 is CASSLVPGQGSQPQHF. The CDR3, as DNA: TGTGCCAGCAGCTTAGTTCCGGGACAGGGGAGCCAGCCCCAGCATTTT. The chain joins TRBV7-8 to TRBJ1-5; 10 positions agree with TRBD1. Trimming removed 1 base from V and 7 bases from J; junction bases left unmatched: 7. Germline assignment: CDR1 SGHVS and CDR2 FQNEAQ. This CDR3 region has 16 residues.

This clonotype was observed at least ten times. The chain has TRBV20-1 and TRBJ1-2, with TRBD1 matching over 11 bases. CDR3 length equals 16 residues. Looked up from germline, CDR1 is DFQATT and CDR2 is SNEGSKA (reference sequence). After removal of 5 bases from V and 8 bases from J, the junction contained 16 bases not matched to a gene. The DNA for the CDR3 is TGCAGTGCTTTCCCCGGGACAGGGGGGAGCGTCGGGGGCTACACCTTC. This codes for CSAFPGTGGSVGGYTF.

This clonotype was observed a few times. The V gene is TRBV28, the J gene TRBJ2-3, with 9 positions matching TRBD2. The V and J ends lost 5 bases and 2 bases, in that order; junction bases with no gene match: 8. Germline V gives CDR1 MDHEN, CDR2 SYDVKM. The CDR3 length is 16 residues. The CDR3 region is CASSQPTSGYTDTQYF. CDR3 coding DNA: TGTGCCAGCAGTCAACCGACTAGCGGCTACACAGATACGCAGTATTTT.

This clonotype was picked up a small number of times. V and J are TRBV5-5 and TRBJ2-6; unclear D gene. This CDR3 spans 14 amino acids. Germline V gene lookup returns CDR1 SGHKS and CDR2 YYEKEE (reference sequence). Trimming left V 4 bases short and J 2 bases short, with 7 bases between. This chain's CDR3 is CASSRDPGANVLTF. The CDR3 DNA follows: TGTGCCAGCAGCAGGGATCCTGGGGCCAACGTCCTGACTTTC.

At least ten counts were recorded for this clonotype. V gene TRBV7-2 combines with J gene TRBJ2-7; 9 positions agree with TRBD1. The V segment lost 5 bases and the J segment 5 bases; nucleotides outside the gene matches: 7. CDR3 length: 14 residues. The germline gives CDR1 SGHTA, CDR2 FQGNSA. This CDR3 reads CASSPGTGRHEQYF. The CDR3 DNA sequence: TGTGCCAGCAGCCCTGGGACAGGGAGGCACGAGCAGTACTTC.

The chain couples TRBV20-1 to TRBJ1-5, with TRBD1 identical over 11 bases. CDR3 size: 16 residues. V gave up 2 bases and J gave up 5 bases; unmatched junction bases: 8. Germline CDR1 is DFQATT and CDR2 is SNEGSKA (reference sequence). The CDR3: CSARNGQGARDQPQHF. CDR3 sequence (DNA): TGCAGTGCTAGAAATGGACAGGGGGCGCGGGATCAGCCCCAGCATTTT.

The sample holds a few counts of this clonotype. The chain joins TRBV28 to TRBJ2-3; TRBD2 matches 9 bases. The CDR3 runs 15 residues. Losses at the gene ends were 6 bases for V and 6 bases for J; bases not matched to a gene: 10. Germline values: CDR1 MDHEN, CDR2 SYDVKM. CDR3 residues: CASRATSGARDTQYF. Here the CDR3 DNA reads TGTGCCAGCAGGGCGACTAGCGGAGCCAGGGATACGCAGTATTTT.

This clonotype was seen a handful of times. The chain combines TRBV7-6 with TRBJ2-6; perhaps D is TRBD1 or TRBD2 (5 bases each). CDR3 size: 17 residues. Per the germline V gene, CDR1 is SGHVS and CDR2 is FNYEAQ. V was shortened by 1 base and J by 4 bases, with 14 bases between the two germline ends. This CDR3 reads CASSLDGTTRGANVLTF. CDR3 coding DNA: TGTGCCAGCAGCTTAGACGGGACGACGAGGGGGGCCAACGTCCTGACTTTC.